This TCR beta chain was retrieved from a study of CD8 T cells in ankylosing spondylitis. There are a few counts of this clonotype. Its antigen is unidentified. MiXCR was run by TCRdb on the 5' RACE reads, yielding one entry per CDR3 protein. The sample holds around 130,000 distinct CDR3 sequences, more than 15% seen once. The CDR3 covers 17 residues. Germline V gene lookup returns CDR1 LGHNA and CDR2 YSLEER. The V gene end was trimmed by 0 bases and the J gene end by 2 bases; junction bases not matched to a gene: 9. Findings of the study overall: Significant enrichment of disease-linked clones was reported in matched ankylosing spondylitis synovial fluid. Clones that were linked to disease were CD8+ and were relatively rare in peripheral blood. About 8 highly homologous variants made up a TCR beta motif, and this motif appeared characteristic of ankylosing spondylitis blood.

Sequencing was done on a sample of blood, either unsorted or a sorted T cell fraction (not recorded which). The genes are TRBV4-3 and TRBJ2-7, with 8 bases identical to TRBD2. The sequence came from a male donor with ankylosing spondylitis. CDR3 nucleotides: TGCGCCAGCAGCCAAGAACCAATAGCGGGGATACCCTACGAGCAGTACTTC. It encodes CASSQEPIAGIPYEQYF.